Listed here are 9 T cell receptor beta chains from one sample, sequenced in a study of shared clonotypes between healthy human individuals (dated by TCRdb to about 2020). Library construction relied on the immunoSEQ multiplex PCR assay. TCRdb carries this immuneACCESS record with in-frame sequences only. Its versions omit some clonotypes, under half of them owing to an unresolved V gene in the studies checked, with the rest unexplained. The sample table records more than 500,000 clones; roughly 95% of these occur just once. The top ten constitute under 0.065% of the sample. Sequenced input: naive CD4+ T cells sorted from blood. The cell subset or site label of this sample denotes: CD45RA+ positively selected. All receptors come from a woman in her 30s in good health.

This chain links TRBV29-1 with TRBJ2-5; D is perhaps TRBD2 (5 bases). The CDR3 runs 11 residues. V was cut by 4 bases and J by 12 bases, with 15 bases left in between. Germline V gives CDR1 SQVTM, CDR2 ANQGSEA. Here the CDR3 reads CSVASAKEEYF. The CDR3 nucleotides read TGCAGCGTTGCCTCCGCTAAGGAGGAGTACTTC.

This clone was recorded only once. The V call is TRBV5-6, the J call TRBJ1-4, with 9 positions matching TRBD1. Germline CDR1 and CDR2: SGHDT and YYEEEE. CDR3 length: 14 residues. The J segment lost 6 bases and the V segment lost 5 bases, leaving 5 bases of the junction unmatched. The CDR3: CASSQQGADEKLFF. In DNA, the CDR3 is TGTGCCAGCAGTCAACAGGGGGCGGATGAAAAACTGTTTTTT.

This chain links TRBV10-1 with TRBJ2-3, with D possibly TRBD2 on 5 matching bases. Germline CDR1 reads WNHNN; CDR2 reads SYGVQD (reference sequence). Trimming cost V 5 bases and J 2 bases, with 17 bases left between them. This CDR3 contains 16 residues. The DNA for the CDR3 is TGCGCCAGCAGTCCGCCGGGGAGCCGGGCCACAGATACGCAGTATTTT. Protein product: CASSPPGSRATDTQYF.

The CDR3 sequence is CASSAAGVLRTDTQYF. DNA for the CDR3: TGCGCCAGCAGCGCTGCTGGGGTACTGCGCACAGATACGCAGTATTTT. V gene TRBV5-1 combines with J gene TRBJ2-3; D gene ambiguous. Germline CDR1 SGHRS, CDR2 YFSETQ. Deletions cut 4 bases from V and 1 base from J, with 16 bases between. This CDR3 region has 16 residues.

V gene TRBV5-1 combines with J gene TRBJ1-1; 12 nucleotides match TRBD1. V lost 0 bases, J lost 8 bases, and 2 bases stayed unmatched. The length of the CDR3 is 14 residues. The V gene's germline CDR1 is SGHRS and CDR2 YFSETQ. The CDR3 DNA is TGCGCCAGCAGCTTGGTGGGGACAGGGGGCGAAGCTTTCTTT. Its translation: CASSLVGTGGEAFF.

The chain has TRBV27 and TRBJ2-7; D is undetermined. The CDR3 spans 13 residues. V lost 2 bases, J lost 6 bases, and 11 bases lay in between. Germline assignment: CDR1 MNHEY and CDR2 SMNVEV (reference sequence). CDR3 in amino acids: CASSLAHHPEQYF. CDR3 nucleotide sequence: TGTGCCAGCAGTTTAGCGCACCACCCCGAGCAGTACTTC.

This chain connects TRBV6-6 to TRBJ2-2; maybe TRBD1 (6 bases). Per the germline V gene, CDR1 is MNHNY and CDR2 is SVGAGI (reference sequence). Trimming left V 4 bases short and J 0 bases short, with 12 bases between. The CDR3 sequence is 16 residues long. The CDR3 loop reads CASSSTGPTNTGELFF. CDR3 in DNA: TGTGCCAGCAGTTCTACAGGGCCAACGAACACCGGGGAGCTGTTTTTT.

The genes are TRBV5-1 and TRBJ1-4; TRBD1 agrees at 11 bases. The V and J ends lost 4 bases and 2 bases, in that order; junction bases with no gene match: 7. CDR1 and CDR2 (germline): SGHRS, YFSETQ. The CDR3 has 17 residues. For the CDR3, the DNA is TGCGCCAGCAGCCTCCGGACAGGGGGCTCGACTAATGAAAAACTGTTTTTT. Its protein product is CASSLRTGGSTNEKLFF.

The chain employs TRBV30 and TRBJ2-3; no clear D. Germline assignment: CDR1 GTSNPN and CDR2 SVGIG (reference sequence). With 3 bases removed from V and 0 bases from J, the gap between germline ends came to 13 bases. CDR3 length equals 15 residues. The CDR3: CAWRKGQISTDTQYF. DNA for the CDR3: TGTGCCTGGAGAAAAGGTCAGATTAGCACAGATACGCAGTATTTT.